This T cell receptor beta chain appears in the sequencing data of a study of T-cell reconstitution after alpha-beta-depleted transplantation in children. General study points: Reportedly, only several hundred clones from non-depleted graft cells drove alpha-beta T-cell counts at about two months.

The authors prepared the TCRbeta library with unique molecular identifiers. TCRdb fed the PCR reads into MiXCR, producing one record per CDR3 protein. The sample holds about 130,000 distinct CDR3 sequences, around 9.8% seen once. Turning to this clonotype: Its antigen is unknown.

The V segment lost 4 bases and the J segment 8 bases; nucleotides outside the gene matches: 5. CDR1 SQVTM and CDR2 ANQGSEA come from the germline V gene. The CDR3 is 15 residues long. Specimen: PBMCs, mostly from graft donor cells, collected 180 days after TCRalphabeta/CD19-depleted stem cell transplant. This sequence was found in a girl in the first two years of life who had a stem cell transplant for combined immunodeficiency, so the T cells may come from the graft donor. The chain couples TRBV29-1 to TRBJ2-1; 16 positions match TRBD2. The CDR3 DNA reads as TGCAGCGTTGCGGGGACTAGCGGGGGGGCGGATGAGCAGTTCTTC. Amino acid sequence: CSVAGTSGGADEQFF.